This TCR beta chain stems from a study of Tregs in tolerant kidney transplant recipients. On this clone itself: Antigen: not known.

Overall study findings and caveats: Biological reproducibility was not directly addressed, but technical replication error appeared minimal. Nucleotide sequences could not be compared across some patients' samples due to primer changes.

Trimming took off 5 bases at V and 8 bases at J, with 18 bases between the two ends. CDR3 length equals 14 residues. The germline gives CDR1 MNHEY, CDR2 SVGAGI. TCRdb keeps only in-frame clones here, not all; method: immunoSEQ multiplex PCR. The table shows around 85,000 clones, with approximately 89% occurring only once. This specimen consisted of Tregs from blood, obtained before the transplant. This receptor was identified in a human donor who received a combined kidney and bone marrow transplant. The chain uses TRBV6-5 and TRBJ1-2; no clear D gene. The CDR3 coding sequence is TGTGCCAGCAGTCCCAATAAAAGTCGACGGGGCTACACCTTC. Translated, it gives CASSPNKSRRGYTF.